Listed here are 9 T cell receptor beta chains from one sample, sequenced in a study of Graves' ophthalmopathy and Graves' hyperthyroidism. The TCR beta CDR3 regions underwent amplification from RNA transcripts. Investigators did first-round RT-PCR with HTBI primers, then second-round multiplex PCR. TCRdb ran MiXCR on the multiplex PCR reads and lists one entry per CDR3 protein. The sample lists 650,000 to 900,000 distinct CDR3 sequences, roughly 41% seen once, with 44% in the top ten. Sequenced sample: peripheral blood. The receptor source for this set is an adult man with Graves' ophthalmopathy.

At least ten counts were recorded for this clonotype. This sequence joins TRBV7-2 and TRBJ2-5, with D hard to call. Trimming removed 3 bases at V and 1 base at J, with 9 bases between. The CDR3 extends over 14 amino acids. Looked up from germline, CDR1 is SGHTA and CDR2 is FQGNSA. The DNA of the CDR3 is TGTGCCAGCAGCTTCGGCAGTCGCCAAGAGACCCAGTACTTC. Its translation: CASSFGSRQETQYF.

The chain uses TRBV2 and TRBJ2-3; weak D call: TRBD1 (5 bases). The germline CDR1 and CDR2 sequences are SNHLY and FYNNEI. The CDR3 length is 14 residues. Trimming left V 8 bases short and J 0 bases short, with 12 bases between. The CDR3 protein is CASHQGESTDTQYF. CDR3 nucleotides: TGTGCCAGCCATCAGGGTGAGAGCACAGATACGCAGTATTTT.

This clonotype was detected a few times. V usage is TRBV19 and J usage is TRBJ1-2; TRBD1 matches at 8 bases. Germline loops: CDR1 LNHDA, CDR2 SQIVND (reference sequence). This CDR3 region has 13 residues. V gave up 3 bases and J gave up 6 bases; unmatched junction bases: 3. CDR3 DNA: TGTGCCAGTAGTATGGCAGGGGGCGATGGCTACACCTTC. Translated, it gives CASSMAGGDGYTF.

The V gene is TRBV25-1, the J gene TRBJ1-5, with a tentative D call TRBD1 (5 bases). The CDR3 contains 15 residues. Between the trimmed V and J ends, which lost 7 bases and 2 bases, there was a span of 15 bases. Germline-derived CDR1 and CDR2 are MGHDK and SYGVNS. DNA for the CDR3: TGTGCCAGCATACCTCAGGTAGGGGGCAATCAGCCCCAGCATTTT. It is translated as CASIPQVGGNQPQHF.

This clonotype was observed a few times. The chain carries TRBV20-1 and TRBJ1-2; 7 positions agree with TRBD1. CDR3 length: 14 residues. Germline V CDR1 and CDR2: DFQATT, SNEGSKA (reference sequence). V dropped 0 bases and J dropped 3; count of bases not matched to a gene: 4. The CDR3 bases are TGCAGTGCTAGAGAACAGGGGCTCGACTATGGCTACACCTTC. Amino acid sequence: CSAREQGLDYGYTF.

The rearrangement links TRBV11-2 to TRBJ2-7; TRBD1 matches at 8 bases. Germline CDR1 is SGHAT and CDR2 is FQNNGV. The J segment lost 0 bases and the V segment lost 8 bases, leaving 3 bases of the junction unmatched. The CDR3 runs 13 residues. CDR3: CASRDRYSYEQYF. The DNA for the CDR3 is TGTGCCAGCCGGGACAGGTACTCCTACGAGCAGTACTTC.

V gene TRBV2 combines with J gene TRBJ1-1, with a possible D match to TRBD1 (5 bases). Germline CDR1 reads SNHLY; CDR2 reads FYNNEI. The CDR3 has 15 amino acids. V lost 9 bases and J 1 base, leaving 18 bases between the germline ends. CDR3 sequence: CASSPRSTENTEAFF. CDR3 nucleotides: TGTGCCAGTAGTCCCCGGTCGACAGAGAACACTGAAGCTTTCTTT.

The chain combines TRBV5-1 with TRBJ2-5; TRBD2 matches 14 bases. J lost 5 bases, V lost 4 bases, and 7 bases had no gene match. The CDR3 has 16 residues. Per the germline V gene, CDR1 is SGHRS and CDR2 is YFSETQ. CDR3 amino acids: CASSGTSGGSGETQYF. The CDR3 bases are TGCGCCAGCAGCGGGACTAGCGGGGGTTCCGGGGAGACCCAGTACTTC.

The genes are TRBV20-1 and TRBJ2-5; the D is unclear. The DNA end favors TRBJ2-7, so the J call may be wrong. This CDR3 is built from 11 residues. Germline V CDR1 and CDR2: DFQATT, SNEGSKA (reference sequence). CDR3 sequence: CSAREDGEQYF. The CDR3 DNA reads TGCAGTGCTAGAGAGGACGGCGAGCAGTACTTC.